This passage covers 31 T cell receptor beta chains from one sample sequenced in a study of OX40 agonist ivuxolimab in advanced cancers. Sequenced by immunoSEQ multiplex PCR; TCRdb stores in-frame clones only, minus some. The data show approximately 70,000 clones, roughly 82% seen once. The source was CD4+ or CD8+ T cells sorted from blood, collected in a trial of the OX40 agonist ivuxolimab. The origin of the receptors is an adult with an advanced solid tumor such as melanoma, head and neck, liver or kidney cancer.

The CDR3 DNA is TGTGCCAGCAGCCAAGCGCGGACAGGGAGTTGGAATGGCTACACCTTC. It yields the protein CASSQARTGSWNGYTF. This chain links TRBV4-2 with TRBJ1-2, with TRBD1 matching over 8 bases. Germline trimming cut 1 base from V and 6 bases from J; bases unmatched to any gene: 10. Germline assignment: CDR1 LGHNA and CDR2 YNFKEQ. The CDR3 is 16 residues long.

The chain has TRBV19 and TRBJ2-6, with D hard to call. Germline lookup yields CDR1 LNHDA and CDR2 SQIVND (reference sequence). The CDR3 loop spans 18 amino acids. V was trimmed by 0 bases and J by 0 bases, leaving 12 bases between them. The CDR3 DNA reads TGTGCCAGTAGTATAGATCGGCCTACAAGCTCTGGGGCCAACGTCCTGACTTTC. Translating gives CASSIDRPTSSGANVLTF.

This chain's CDR3 is CATNRGDTQYF. As DNA, the CDR3 is TGTGCCACCAACAGGGGAGATACGCAGTATTTT. The chain couples TRBV25-1 to TRBJ2-3, with TRBD1 identical over 7 bases. The CDR3 length is 11 residues. Unmatched junction bases numbered 3, after V lost 10 bases and J lost 5 bases. CDR1 and CDR2 from the germline V gene are MGHDK and SYGVNS.

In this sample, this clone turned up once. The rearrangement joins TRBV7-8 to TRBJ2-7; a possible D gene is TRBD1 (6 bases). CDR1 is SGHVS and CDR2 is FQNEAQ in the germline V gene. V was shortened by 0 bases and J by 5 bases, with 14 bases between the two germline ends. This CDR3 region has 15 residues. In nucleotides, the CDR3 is TGTGCCAGCAGCTTAGCGAGTTACAGGGAAAACGAGCAGTACGTC. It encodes CASSLASYRENEQYV.

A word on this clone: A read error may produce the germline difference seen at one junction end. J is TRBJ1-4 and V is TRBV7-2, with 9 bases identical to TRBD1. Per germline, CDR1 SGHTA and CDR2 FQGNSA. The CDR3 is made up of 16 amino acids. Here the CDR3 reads CASSLDRGRAKEKLFF. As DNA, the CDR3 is TGTGCCAGCAGCTTAGACAGGGGGCGGGCTAAGGAAAAACTGTTTTTT.

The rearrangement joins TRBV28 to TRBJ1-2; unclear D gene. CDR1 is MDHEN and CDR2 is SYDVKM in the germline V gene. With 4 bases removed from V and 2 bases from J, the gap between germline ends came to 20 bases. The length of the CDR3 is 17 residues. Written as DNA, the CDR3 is TGTGCCAGCAGTTCCCCGGAATTGGGGTTGGAGAACTATGGCTACACCTTC. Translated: CASSSPELGLENYGYTF.

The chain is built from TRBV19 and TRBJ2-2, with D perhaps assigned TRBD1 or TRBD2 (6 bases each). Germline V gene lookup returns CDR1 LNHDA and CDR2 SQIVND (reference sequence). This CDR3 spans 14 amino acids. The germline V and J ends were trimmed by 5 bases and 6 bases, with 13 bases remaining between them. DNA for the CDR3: TGTGCCAGTAGTGGGGGGCAAGGTCCCGGGGAGCTGTTTTTT. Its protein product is CASSGGQGPGELFF.

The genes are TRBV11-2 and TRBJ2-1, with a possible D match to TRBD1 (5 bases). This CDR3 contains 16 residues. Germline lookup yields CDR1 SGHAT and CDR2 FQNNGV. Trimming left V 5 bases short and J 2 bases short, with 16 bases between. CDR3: CASSPEAAGPYNEQFF. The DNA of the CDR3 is TGTGCCAGCAGCCCCGAAGCCGCAGGGCCCTACAATGAGCAGTTCTTC.

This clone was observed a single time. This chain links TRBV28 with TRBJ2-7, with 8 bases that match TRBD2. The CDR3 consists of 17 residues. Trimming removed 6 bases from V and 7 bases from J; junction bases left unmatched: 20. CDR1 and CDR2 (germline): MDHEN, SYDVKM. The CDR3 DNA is TGTGCCAGCAGCCCTTTCGGGAAGCGGGAGTTTTTCGAAGAGCAGTACTTC. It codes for CASSPFGKREFFEEQYF. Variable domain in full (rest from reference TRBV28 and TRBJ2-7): DVKVTQSSRYLVKRTGEKVFLECVQDMDHENMFWYRQDPGLGLRLIYFSYDVKMKEKGDIPEGYSVSREKKERFSLILESASTNQTSMYLCASSPFGKREFFEEQYFGPGTRLTVT.

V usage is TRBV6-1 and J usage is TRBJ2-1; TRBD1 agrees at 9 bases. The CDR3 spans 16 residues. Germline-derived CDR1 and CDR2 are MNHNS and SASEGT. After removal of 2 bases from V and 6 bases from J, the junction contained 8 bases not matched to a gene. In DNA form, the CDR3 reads TGTGCCAGCAGTGAAAAGTGGGGGACAGGGCCCAATGAGCAGTTCTTC. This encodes CASSEKWGTGPNEQFF.

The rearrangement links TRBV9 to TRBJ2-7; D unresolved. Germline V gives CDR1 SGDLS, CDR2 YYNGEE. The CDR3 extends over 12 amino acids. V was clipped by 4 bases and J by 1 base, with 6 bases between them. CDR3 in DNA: TGTGCCAGCAGCCACCTATCCTACGAGCAGTACTTC. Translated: CASSHLSYEQYF.

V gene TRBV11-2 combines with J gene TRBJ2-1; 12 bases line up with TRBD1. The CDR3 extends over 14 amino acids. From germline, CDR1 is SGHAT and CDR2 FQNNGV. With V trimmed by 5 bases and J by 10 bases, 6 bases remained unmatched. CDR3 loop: CASSPGQGAREQFF. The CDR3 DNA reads TGTGCCAGCAGCCCGGGACAGGGGGCAAGGGAGCAGTTCTTC.

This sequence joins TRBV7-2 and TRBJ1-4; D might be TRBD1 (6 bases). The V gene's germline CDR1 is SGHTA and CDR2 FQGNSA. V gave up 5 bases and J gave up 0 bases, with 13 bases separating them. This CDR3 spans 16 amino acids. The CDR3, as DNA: TGTGCCAGCAGCCCTTGGGGGGCTTCAACTAATGAAAAACTGTTTTTT. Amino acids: CASSPWGASTNEKLFF. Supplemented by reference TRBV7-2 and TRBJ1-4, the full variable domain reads GAGVSQSPSNKVTEKGKDVELRCDPISGHTALYWYRQSLGQGLEFLIYFQGNSAPDKSGLPSDRFSAERTGGSVSTLTIQRTQQEDSAVYLCASSPWGASTNEKLFFGSGTQLSVL.

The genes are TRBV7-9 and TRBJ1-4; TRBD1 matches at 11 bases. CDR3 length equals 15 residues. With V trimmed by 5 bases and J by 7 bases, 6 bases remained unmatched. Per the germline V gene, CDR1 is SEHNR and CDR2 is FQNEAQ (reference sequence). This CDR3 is CASSTDRGQGEKLFF. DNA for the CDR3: TGTGCCAGCAGCACGGACAGGGGGCAGGGTGAAAAACTGTTTTTT.

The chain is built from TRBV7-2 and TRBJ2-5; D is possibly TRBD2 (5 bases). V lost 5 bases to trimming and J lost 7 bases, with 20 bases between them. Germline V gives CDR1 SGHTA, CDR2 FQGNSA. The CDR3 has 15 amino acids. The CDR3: CASSPRDRRGGTQYF. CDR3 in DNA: TGTGCCAGCAGCCCTAGAGACCGCCGGGGTGGGACCCAGTACTTC.

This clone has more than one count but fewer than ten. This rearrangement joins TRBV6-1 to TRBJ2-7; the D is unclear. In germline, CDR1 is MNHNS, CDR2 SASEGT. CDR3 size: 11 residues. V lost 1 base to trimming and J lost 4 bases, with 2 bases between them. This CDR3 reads CASSEGYEQYV. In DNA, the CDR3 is TGTGCCAGCAGTGAAGGGTACGAGCAGTACGTC.

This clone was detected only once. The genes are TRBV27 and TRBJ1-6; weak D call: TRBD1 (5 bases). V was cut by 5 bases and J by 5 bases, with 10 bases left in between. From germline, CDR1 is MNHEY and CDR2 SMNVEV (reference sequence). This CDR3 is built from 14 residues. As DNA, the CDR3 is TGTGCCAGCAGTCTGACAGCGGATAATTCACCCCTCCACTTT. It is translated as CASSLTADNSPLHF.

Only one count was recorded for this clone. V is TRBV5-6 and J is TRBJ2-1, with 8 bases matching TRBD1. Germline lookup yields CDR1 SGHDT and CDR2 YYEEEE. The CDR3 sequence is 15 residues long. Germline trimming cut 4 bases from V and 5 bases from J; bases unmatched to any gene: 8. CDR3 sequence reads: CASSAWTGYNNEQFF. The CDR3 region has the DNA TGTGCCAGCAGCGCCTGGACAGGGTACAACAATGAGCAGTTCTTC.

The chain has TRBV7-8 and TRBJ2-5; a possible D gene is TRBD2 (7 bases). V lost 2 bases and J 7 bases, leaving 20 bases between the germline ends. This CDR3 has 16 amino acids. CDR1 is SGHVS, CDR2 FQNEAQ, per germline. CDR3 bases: TGTGCCAGCAGCTTACTGGTGCGGGGGCGGGGTGGGACCCAGTACTTC. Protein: CASSLLVRGRGGTQYF.

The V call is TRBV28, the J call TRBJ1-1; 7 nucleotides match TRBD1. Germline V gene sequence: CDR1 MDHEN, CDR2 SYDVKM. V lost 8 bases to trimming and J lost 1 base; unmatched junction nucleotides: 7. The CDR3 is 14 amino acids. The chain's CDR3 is CASRLQGWNTEAFF. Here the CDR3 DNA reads TGTGCCAGCCGATTACAGGGGTGGAACACTGAAGCTTTCTTT.

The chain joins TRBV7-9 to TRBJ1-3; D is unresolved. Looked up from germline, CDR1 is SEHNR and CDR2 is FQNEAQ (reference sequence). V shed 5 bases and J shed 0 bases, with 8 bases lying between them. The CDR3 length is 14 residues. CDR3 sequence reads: CASSMQSSGNTIYF. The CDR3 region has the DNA TGTGCCAGCAGCATGCAGAGCTCTGGAAACACCATATATTTT.

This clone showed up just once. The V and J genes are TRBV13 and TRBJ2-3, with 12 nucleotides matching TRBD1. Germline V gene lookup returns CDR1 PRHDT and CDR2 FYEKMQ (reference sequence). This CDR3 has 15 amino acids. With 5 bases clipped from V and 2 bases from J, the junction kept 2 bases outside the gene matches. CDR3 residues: CASSLGQGATDTQYF. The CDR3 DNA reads TGTGCCAGCAGCCTGGGACAGGGGGCCACAGATACGCAGTATTTT.

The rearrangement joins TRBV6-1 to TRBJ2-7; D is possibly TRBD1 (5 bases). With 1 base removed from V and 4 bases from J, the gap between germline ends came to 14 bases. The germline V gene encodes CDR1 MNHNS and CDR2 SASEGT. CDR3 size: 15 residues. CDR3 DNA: TGTGCCAGCAGTGAAGACAGGCGCCGTTCTTACGAGCAGTACTTC. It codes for CASSEDRRRSYEQYF.

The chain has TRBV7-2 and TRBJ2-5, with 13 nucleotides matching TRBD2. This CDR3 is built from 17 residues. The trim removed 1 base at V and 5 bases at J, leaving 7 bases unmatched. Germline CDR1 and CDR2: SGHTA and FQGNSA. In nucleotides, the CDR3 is TGTGCCAGCAGCTTAGTACTAGGGACTAGCGGGATCGAGACCCAGTACTTC. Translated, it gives CASSLVLGTSGIETQYF.

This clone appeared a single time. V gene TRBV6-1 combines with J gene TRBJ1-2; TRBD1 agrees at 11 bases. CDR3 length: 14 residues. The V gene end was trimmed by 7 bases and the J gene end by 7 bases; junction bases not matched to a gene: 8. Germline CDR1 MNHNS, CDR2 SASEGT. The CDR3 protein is CASTRTGGGAGYTF. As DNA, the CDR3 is TGTGCCAGCACACGGACAGGGGGCGGAGCTGGCTACACCTTC.

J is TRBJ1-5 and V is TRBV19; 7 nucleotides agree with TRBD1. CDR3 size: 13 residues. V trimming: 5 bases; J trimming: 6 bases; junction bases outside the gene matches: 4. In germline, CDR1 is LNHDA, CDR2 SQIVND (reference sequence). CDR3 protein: CASSSTGFQPQHF. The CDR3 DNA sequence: TGTGCCAGTAGTTCGACAGGGTTTCAGCCCCAGCATTTT.

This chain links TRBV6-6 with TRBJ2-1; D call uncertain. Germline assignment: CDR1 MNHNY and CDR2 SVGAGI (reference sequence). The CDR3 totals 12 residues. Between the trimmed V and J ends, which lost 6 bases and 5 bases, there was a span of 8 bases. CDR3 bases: TGTGCCAGCAGCCCCAGGAACAATGAGCAGTTCTTC. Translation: CASSPRNNEQFF.

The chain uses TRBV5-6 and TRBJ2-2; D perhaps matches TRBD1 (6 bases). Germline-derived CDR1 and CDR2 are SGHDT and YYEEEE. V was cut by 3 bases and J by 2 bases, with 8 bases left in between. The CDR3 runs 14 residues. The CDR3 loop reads CASSSGQNTGELFF. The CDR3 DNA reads TGTGCCAGCAGCTCGGGACAAAACACCGGGGAGCTGTTTTTT. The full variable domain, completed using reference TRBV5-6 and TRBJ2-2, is DAGVTQSPTHLIKTRGQQVTLRCSPKSGHDTVSWYQQALGQGPQFIFQYYEEEERQRGNFPDRFSGHQFPNYSSELNVNALLLGDSALYLCASSSGQNTGELFFGEGSRLTVL.

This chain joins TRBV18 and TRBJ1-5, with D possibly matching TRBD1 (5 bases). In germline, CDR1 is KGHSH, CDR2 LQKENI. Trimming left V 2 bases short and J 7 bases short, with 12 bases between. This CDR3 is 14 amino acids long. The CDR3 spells CASSPSSRGQPQHF. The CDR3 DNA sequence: TGTGCCAGCTCACCAAGCTCTAGGGGACAGCCCCAGCATTTT.

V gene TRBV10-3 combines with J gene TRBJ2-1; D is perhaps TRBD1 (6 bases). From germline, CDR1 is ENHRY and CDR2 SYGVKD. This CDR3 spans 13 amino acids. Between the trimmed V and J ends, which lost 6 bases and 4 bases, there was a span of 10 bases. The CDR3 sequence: CAIRRTEYNEQFF. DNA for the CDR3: TGTGCCATCAGGAGGACAGAGTACAATGAGCAGTTCTTC.

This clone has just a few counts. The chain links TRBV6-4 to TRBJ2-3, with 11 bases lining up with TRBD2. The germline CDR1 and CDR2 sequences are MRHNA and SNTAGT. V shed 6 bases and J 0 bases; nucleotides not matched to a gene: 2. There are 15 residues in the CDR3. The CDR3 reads CASSRLAGSTDTQYF. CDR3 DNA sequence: TGTGCCAGCAGCCGACTAGCGGGAAGCACAGATACGCAGTATTTT.